This entry lists 9 T cell receptor beta chains sequenced from one sample in a study of spatial heterogeneity in lung cancer. Their specific antigens are unknown. General study results and limits: Expanded intratumoral alpha and beta TCR counts tracked tumor mutation counts.

Time point denoted: sample taken at primary tumor resection. One entry per CDR3 protein, called by TCRdb with MiXCR from the 5' RACE reads. The sample has approximately 23,000 distinct CDR3 sequences; under 5.5% are singletons. The sequencing used lung tumor tissue, collected at surgery. The receptors stem from a male donor with early-stage non-small cell lung cancer.

This clonotype has ten or more counts. The chain has TRBV2 and TRBJ2-1; D could derive from TRBD1 or TRBD2 (5 bases each). Trimming removed 9 bases at V and 15 bases at J, with 15 bases between. The length of the CDR3 is 10 residues. Germline loops: CDR1 SNHLY, CDR2 FYNNEI. The CDR3 nucleotides are TGTGCCAGTCACCGGGACCGACTGTTCTTC. Translating gives CASHRDRLFF.

J is TRBJ2-5 and V is TRBV30; 7 nucleotides line up with TRBD2. CDR1 GTSNPN and CDR2 SVGIG come from the germline V gene (reference sequence). The CDR3 has 15 residues. The V gene end was trimmed by 7 bases and the J gene end by 5 bases; junction bases not matched to a gene: 16. CDR3 sequence (DNA): TGTGCCTCCACGCATCGGCGCGGGAGCTGGGAGACCCAGTACTTC. It specifies CASTHRRGSWETQYF.

This clonotype is labeled medium-sized. This sequence joins TRBV7-9 and TRBJ2-1; 10 bases agree with TRBD2. After removal of 0 bases from V and 7 bases from J, the junction contained 6 bases not matched to a gene. Germline CDR1 reads SEHNR; CDR2 reads FQNEAQ (reference sequence). CDR3 size: 16 residues. CDR3 protein: CASSLASSGRTNEQFF. The CDR3 bases are TGTGCCAGCAGCTTAGCGTCTAGCGGGAGAACGAATGAGCAGTTCTTC. The variable domain in full, completed from reference TRBV7-9 and TRBJ2-1, reads DTGVSQNPRHKITKRGQNVTFRCDPISEHNRLYWYRQTLGQGPEFLTYFQNEAQLEKSRLLSDRFSAERPKGSFSTLEIQRTEQGDSAMYLCASSLASSGRTNEQFFGPGTRLTVL.

This clonotype was detected ten times or more. The chain recombines TRBV15 with TRBJ1-1; possibly TRBD1 for D (6 bases). Between the trimmed V and J ends, which lost 5 bases and 0 bases, there was a span of 10 bases. The CDR3 has 14 residues. The V gene's germline CDR1 is LNHNV and CDR2 YYDKDF (reference sequence). CDR3 sequence (DNA): TGTGCCACCAGCTTTCAGGGGATGAACACTGAAGCTTTCTTT. It specifies CATSFQGMNTEAFF. Full variable domain (remainder filled in from reference TRBV15 and TRBJ1-1): DAMVIQNPRYQVTQFGKPVTLSCSQTLNHNVMYWYQQKSSQAPKLLFHYYDKDFNNEADTPDNFQSRRPNTSFCFLDIRSPGLGDTAMYLCATSFQGMNTEAFFGQGTRLTVV.

This clonotype was detected many times. The chain recombines TRBV6-5 with TRBJ2-7; 7 bases match TRBD2. Trimming took 11 bases from V and 3 from J; bases not matched to a gene: 13. CDR3 length: 14 residues. The germline gives CDR1 MNHEY, CDR2 SVGAGI. The chain's CDR3 is CAGPTSGTIYEQYF. The DNA of the CDR3 is TGTGCCGGCCCTACCTCCGGGACTATCTACGAGCAGTACTTC.

This clonotype was found many times. The V and J genes are TRBV20-1 and TRBJ2-3; the D gene is possibly TRBD1 (6 bases). Trimming took off 6 bases at V and 6 bases at J, with 16 bases between the two ends. Germline-derived CDR1 and CDR2 are DFQATT and SNEGSKA (reference sequence). The CDR3 length is 13 residues. The CDR3, as DNA: TGCAGTGCCCGGGCAGGGGTTTATGATACGCAGTATTTT. Its protein product is CSARAGVYDTQYF.

This clonotype has a count of ten or more. CDR3 sequence: CASSPGPEQPQHF. DNA of the CDR3: TGTGCCAGCTCACCCGGACCTGAGCAGCCCCAGCATTTT. The J gene is TRBJ1-5, the V gene TRBV18; D gene uncertain. The V gene's germline CDR1 is KGHSH and CDR2 LQKENI. V was trimmed by 3 bases and J by 7 bases, leaving 10 bases between them. The CDR3 runs 13 residues.

This CDR3 reads CASSVGRGAETQYF. Written as DNA, the CDR3 is TGTGCCAGCAGTGTTGGCAGGGGGGCAGAGACCCAGTACTTC. The chain employs TRBV25-1 and TRBJ2-5; TRBD1 is a possible D gene (7 bases). V lost 4 bases to trimming and J lost 4 bases, with 13 bases between them. Germline loops: CDR1 MGHDK, CDR2 SYGVNS. There are 14 residues in the CDR3.

There are many counts of this clonotype. The rearrangement links TRBV24-1 to TRBJ2-1; no reliable D call. The CDR3 covers 15 residues. Trimming removed 0 bases at V and 9 bases at J, with 14 bases between. Germline CDR1 reads KGHDR; CDR2 reads SFDVKD. The chain's CDR3 is CATSDLQSAPGEQFF. The CDR3 nucleotides are TGTGCCACCAGTGATTTGCAGTCAGCCCCTGGTGAGCAGTTCTTC.